This T cell receptor (beta chain) is drawn from a study of siplizumab effects on memory and regulatory T cells. Sequencing used immunoSEQ multiplex PCR; TCRdb keeps in-frame clones, though not all of them. The table has some 62,000 clones, around 80% seen once. The V gene's germline CDR1 is LNHDA and CDR2 SQIVND (reference sequence). CDR3 length: 12 amino acids. Trimming stripped 5 bases from V and 4 bases from J, with 8 bases between. This clone was observed a few times. The gene calls are TRBV19 and TRBJ1-1; no definite D call. Sequenced sample: memory CD4+ T cells sorted from blood. The origin of this receptor is a human donor in good health. The CDR3 loop reads CASSSMGTEAFF. CDR3 DNA sequence: TGTGCCAGTAGTTCCATGGGCACTGAAGCTTTCTTT.